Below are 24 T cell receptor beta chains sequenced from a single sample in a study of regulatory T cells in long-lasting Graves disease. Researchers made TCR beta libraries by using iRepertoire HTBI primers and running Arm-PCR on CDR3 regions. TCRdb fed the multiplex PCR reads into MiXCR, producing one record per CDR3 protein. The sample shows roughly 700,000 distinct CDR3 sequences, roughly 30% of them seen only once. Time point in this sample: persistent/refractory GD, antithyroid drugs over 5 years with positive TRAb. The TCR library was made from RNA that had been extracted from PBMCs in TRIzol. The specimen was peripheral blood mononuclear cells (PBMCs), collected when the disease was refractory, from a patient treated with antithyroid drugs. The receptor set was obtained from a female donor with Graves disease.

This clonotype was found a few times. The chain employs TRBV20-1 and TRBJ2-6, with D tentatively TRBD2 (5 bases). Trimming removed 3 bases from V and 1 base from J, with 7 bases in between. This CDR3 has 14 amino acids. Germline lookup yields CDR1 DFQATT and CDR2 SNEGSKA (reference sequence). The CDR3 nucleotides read TGCAGTGCTAGTCCGGGATCTGGGGCCAACGTCCTGACTTTC. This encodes CSASPGSGANVLTF.

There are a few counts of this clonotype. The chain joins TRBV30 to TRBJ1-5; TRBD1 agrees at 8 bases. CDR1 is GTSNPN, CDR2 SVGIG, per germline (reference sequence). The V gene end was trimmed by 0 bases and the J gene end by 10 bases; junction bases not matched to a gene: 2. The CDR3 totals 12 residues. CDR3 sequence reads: CAWSVQGGPQHF. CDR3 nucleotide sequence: TGTGCCTGGAGTGTACAGGGGGGACCCCAGCATTTT.

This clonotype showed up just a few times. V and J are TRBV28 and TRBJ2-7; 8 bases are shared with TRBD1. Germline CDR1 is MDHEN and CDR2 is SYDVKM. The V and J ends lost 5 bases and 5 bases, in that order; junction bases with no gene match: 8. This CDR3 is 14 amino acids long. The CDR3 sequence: CASSPRQGPHEQYF. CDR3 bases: TGTGCCAGCAGTCCCCGACAGGGGCCCCACGAGCAGTACTTC.

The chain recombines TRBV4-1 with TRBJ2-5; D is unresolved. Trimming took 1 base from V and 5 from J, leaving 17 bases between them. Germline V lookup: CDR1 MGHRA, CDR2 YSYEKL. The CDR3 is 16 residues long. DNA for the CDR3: TGCGCCAGCAGCCAAGCGGAGCTCGGATTACAGGAGACCCAGTACTTC. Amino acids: CASSQAELGLQETQYF.

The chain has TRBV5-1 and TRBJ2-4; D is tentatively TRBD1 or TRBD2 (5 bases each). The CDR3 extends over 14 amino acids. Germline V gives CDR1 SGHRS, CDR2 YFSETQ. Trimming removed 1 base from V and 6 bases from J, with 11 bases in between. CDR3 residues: CASSLFEGTNIQYF. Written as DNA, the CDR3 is TGCGCCAGCAGCTTGTTTGAGGGGACAAACATTCAGTACTTC.

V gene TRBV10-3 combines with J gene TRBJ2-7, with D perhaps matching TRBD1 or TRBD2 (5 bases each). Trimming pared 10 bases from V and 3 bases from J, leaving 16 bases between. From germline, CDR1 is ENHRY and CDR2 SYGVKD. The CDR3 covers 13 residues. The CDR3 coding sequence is TGTGCCACCGCCCCCGGGACGGGCTACGAGCAGTACTTC. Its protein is CATAPGTGYEQYF.

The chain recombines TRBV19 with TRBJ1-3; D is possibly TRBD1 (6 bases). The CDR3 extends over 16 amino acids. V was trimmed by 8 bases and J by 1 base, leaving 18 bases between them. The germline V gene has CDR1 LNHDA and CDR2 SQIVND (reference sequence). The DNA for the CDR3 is TGTGCCAGTGGCCTTATCAGGACAGCGTCTGGAAACACCATATATTTT. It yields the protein CASGLIRTASGNTIYF.

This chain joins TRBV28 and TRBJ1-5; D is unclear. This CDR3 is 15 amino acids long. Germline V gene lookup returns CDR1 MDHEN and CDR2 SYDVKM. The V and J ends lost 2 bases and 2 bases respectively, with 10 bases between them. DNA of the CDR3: TGTGCCAGCAGTTTAATCACCCCGGGCAATCAGCCCCAGCATTTT. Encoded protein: CASSLITPGNQPQHF. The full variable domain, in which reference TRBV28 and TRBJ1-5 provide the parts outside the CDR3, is DVKVTQSSRYLVKRTGEKVFLECVQDMDHENMFWYRQDPGLGLRLIYFSYDVKMKEKGDIPEGYSVSREKKERFSLILESASTNQTSMYLCASSLITPGNQPQHFGDGTRLSIL.

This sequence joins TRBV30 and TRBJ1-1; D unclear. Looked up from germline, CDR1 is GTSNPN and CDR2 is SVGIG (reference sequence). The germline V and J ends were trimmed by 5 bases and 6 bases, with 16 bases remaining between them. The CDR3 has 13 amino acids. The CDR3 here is CAWYETAFAEAFF. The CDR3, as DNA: TGTGCCTGGTATGAGACGGCGTTCGCTGAAGCTTTCTTT. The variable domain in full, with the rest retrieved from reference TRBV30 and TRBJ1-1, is SQTIHQWPATLVQPVGSPLSLECTVEGTSNPNLYWYRQAAGRGLQLLFYSVGIGQISSEVPQNLSASRPQDRQFILSSKKLLLSDSGFYLCAWYETAFAEAFFGQGTRLTVV.

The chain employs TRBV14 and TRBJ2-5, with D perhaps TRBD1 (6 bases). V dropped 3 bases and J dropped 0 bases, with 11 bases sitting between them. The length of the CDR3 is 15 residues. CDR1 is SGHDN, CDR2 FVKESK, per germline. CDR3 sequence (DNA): TGTGCCAGCAGCCACGCACAGGGTCACCAAGAGACCCAGTACTTC. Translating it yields CASSHAQGHQETQYF.

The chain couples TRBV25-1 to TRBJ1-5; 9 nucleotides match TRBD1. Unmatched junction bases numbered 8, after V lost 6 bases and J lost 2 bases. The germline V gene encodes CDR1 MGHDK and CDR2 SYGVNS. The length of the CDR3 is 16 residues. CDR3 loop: CASSATGGYGNQPQHF. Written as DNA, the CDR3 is TGTGCCAGCAGCGCGACAGGGGGTTACGGCAATCAGCCCCAGCATTTT.

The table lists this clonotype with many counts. The DNA of the CDR3 is TGTGCCATCAGAGGTGACACAGCGGAAGAGCAGTACTTC. This sequence encodes CAIRGDTAEEQYF. The rearrangement uses TRBV10-3 and TRBJ2-7; tentative D call: TRBD2 (5 bases). V was shortened by 6 bases and J by 7 bases, with 16 bases between the two germline ends. Germline CDR1 ENHRY, CDR2 SYGVKD. The CDR3 has 13 residues.

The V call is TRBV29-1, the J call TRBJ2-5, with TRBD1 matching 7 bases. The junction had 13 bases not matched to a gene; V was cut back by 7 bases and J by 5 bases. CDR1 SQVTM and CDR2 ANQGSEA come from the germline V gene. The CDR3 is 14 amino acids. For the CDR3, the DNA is TGCAGCGCCGAAGGGGGCAGGGGCGAGGAGACCCAGTACTTC. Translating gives CSAEGGRGEETQYF.

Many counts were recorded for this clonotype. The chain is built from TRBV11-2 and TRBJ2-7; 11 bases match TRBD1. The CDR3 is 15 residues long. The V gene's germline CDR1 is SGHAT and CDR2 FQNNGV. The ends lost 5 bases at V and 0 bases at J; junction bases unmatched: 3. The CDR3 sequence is CASSRDRGYSYEQYF. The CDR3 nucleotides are TGTGCCAGCAGCCGGGACAGGGGGTACTCCTACGAGCAGTACTTC. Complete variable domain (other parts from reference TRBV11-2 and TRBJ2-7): EAGVAQSPRYKIIEKRQSVAFWCNPISGHATLYWYQQILGQGPKLLIQFQNNGVVDDSQLPKDRFSAERLKGVDSTLKIQPAKLEDSAVYLCASSRDRGYSYEQYFGPGTRLTVT.

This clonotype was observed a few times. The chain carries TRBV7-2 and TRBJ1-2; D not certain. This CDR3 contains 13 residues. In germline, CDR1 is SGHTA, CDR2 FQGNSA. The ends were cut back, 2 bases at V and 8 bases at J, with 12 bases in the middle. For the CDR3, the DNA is TGTGCCAGCAGCTTACTTCCCACAGTCGGCTACACCTTC. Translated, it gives CASSLLPTVGYTF.

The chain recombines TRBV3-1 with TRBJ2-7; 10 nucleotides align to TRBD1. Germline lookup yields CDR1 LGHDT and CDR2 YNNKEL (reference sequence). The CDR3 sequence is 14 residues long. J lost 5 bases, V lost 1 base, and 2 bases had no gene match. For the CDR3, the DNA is TGTGCCAGCAGCCAAGCGACAGGGGGCAACGAGCAGTACTTC. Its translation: CASSQATGGNEQYF.

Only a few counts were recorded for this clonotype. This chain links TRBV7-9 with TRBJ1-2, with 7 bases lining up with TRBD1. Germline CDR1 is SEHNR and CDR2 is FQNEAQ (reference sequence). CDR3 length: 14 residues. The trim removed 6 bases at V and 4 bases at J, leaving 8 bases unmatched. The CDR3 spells CASSFQGGAYGYTF. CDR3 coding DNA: TGTGCCAGCAGTTTTCAGGGGGGGGCCTATGGCTACACCTTC.

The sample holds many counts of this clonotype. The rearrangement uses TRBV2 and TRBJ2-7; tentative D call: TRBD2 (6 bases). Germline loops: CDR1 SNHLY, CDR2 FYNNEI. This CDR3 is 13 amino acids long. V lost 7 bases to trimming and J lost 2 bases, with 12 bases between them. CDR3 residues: CASKGLITYEQYF. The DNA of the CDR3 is TGTGCCAGCAAGGGACTGATCACCTACGAGCAGTACTTC.

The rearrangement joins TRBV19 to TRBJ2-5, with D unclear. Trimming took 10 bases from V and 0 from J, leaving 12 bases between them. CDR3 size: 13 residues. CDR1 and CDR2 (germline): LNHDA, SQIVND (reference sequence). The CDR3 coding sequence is TGTGCCACGTCGGACCGAAACCAAGAGACCCAGTACTTC. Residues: CATSDRNQETQYF. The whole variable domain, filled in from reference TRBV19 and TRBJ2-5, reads DGGITQSPKYLFRKEGQNVTLSCEQNLNHDAMYWYRQDPGQGLRLIYYSQIVNDFQKGDIAEGYSVSREKKESFPLTVTSAQKNPTAFYLCATSDRNQETQYFGPGTRLLVL.

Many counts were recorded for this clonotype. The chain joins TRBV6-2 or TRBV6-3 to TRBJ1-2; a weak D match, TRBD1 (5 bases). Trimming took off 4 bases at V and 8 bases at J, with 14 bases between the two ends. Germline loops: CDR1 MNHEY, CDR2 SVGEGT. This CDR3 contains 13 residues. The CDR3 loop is CASSSPRGRGYTF. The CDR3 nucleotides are TGTGCCAGCAGTTCACCGAGGGGACGGGGCTACACCTTC.

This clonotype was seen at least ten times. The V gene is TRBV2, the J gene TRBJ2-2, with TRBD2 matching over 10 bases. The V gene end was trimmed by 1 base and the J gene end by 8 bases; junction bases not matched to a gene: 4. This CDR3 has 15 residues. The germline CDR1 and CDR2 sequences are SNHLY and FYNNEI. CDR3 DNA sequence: TGTGCCAGCAGTGAAGTGGCTAGCGGGAGAGGGGAGCTGTTTTTT. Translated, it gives CASSEVASGRGELFF.

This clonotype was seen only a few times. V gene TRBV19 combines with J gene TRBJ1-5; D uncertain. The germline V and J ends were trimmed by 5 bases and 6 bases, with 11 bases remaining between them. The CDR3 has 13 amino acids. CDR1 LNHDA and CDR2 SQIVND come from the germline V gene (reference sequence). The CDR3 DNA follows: TGTGCCAGTAGTCAAGGGTCGGGTCAGCCCCAGCATTTT. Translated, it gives CASSQGSGQPQHF.

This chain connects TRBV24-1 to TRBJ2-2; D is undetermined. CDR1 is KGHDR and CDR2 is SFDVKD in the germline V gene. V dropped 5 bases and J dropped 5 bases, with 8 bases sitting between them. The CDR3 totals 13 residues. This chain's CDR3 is CATSGRRTGELFF. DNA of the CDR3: TGTGCCACCAGTGGGCGACGGACCGGGGAGCTGTTTTTT.

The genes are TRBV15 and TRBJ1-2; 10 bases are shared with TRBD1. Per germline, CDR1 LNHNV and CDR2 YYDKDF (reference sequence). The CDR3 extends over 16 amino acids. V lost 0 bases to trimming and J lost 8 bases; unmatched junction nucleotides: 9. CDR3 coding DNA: TGTGCCACCAGCAGAGATCACGGAGGGACAGGGGTGGGCTACACCTTC. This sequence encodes CATSRDHGGTGVGYTF.